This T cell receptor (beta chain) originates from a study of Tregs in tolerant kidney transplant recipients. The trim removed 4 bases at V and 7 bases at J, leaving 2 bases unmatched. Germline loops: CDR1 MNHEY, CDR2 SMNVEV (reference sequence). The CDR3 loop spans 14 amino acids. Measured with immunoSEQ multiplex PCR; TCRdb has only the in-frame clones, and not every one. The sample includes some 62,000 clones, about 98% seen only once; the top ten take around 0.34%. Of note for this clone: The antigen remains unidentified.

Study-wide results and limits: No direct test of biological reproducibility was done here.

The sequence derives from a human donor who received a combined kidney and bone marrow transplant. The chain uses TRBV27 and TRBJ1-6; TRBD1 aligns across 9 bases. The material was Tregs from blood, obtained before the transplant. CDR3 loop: CASSWDRANSPLHF. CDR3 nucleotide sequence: TGTGCCAGCAGTTGGGACAGGGCAAATTCACCCCTCCACTTT.